This TCR beta chain derives from a study of T cells after yellow fever vaccination. Study-level results: Weaker, the secondary response peaked sooner, at day 5 versus 15.

This clonotype was seen only a few times. Antigen specificity is unknown. CDR3 size: 12 residues. Germline V gene lookup returns CDR1 SQVTM and CDR2 ANQGSEA. V lost 6 bases, J lost 3 bases, and 11 bases lay in between. Synthesis of TCR cDNA relied on 5'RACE template switching, which attached a universal primer site and UMIs. TCRdb ran MiXCR on the 5' RACE reads and lists one entry per CDR3 protein. Among approximately 120,000 distinct CDR3 sequences listed, approximately 14% were seen once. The chain employs TRBV29-1 and TRBJ1-2; possibly TRBD1 for D (5 bases). The sequencing used CD8+ T cells sorted from PBMCs, collected 5 days after the yellow fever booster vaccination. This sequence was found in a man in his late teens or twenties who received the YFV17D yellow fever vaccine. The CDR3 loop reads CSVKLQDYGYTF. CDR3 bases: TGCAGCGTAAAGTTACAGGACTATGGCTACACCTTC.